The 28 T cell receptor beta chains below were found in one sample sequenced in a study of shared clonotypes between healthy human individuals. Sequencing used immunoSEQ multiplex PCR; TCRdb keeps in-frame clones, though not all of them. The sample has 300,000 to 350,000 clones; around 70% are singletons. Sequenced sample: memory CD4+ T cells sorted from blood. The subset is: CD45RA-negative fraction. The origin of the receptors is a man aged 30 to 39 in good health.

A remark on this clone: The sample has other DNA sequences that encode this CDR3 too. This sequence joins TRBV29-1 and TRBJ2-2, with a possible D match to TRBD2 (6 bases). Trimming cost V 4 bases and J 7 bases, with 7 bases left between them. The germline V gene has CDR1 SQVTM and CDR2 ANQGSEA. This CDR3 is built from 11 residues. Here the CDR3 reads CSVGRGGELFF. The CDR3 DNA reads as TGCAGCGTTGGGCGGGGCGGGGAGCTGTTTTTT.

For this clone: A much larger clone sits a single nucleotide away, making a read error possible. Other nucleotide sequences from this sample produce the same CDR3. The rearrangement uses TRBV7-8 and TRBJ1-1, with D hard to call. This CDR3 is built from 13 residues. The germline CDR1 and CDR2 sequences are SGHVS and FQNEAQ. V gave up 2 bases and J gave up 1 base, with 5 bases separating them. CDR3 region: CASSLPGNTEAFF. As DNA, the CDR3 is TGTGCCAGCAGCTTACCGGGGAACACTGAAGCTTTCTTT.

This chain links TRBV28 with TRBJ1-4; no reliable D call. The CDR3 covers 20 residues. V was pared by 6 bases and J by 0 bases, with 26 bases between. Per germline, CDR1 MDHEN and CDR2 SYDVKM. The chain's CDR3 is CASSQTERTGIDATNEKLFF. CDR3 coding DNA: TGTGCCAGCAGCCAAACTGAGAGGACGGGGATAGATGCAACTAATGAAAAACTGTTTTTT.

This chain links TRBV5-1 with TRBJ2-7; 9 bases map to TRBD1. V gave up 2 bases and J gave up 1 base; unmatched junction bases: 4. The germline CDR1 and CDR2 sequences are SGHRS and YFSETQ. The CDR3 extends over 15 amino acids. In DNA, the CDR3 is TGCGCCAGCAGCTTAGGGACAGGGCCTTCCTACGAGCAGTACTTC. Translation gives CASSLGTGPSYEQYF.

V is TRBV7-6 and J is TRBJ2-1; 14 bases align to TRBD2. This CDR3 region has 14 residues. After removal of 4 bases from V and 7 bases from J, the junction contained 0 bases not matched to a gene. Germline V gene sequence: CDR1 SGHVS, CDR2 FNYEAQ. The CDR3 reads CASSWTSGGNEQFF. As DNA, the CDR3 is TGTGCCAGCAGCTGGACTAGCGGGGGGAATGAGCAGTTCTTC. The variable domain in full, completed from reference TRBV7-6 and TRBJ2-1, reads GAGVSQSPRYKVTKRGQDVALRCDPISGHVSLYWYRQALGQGPEFLTYFNYEAQQDKSGLPNDRFSAERPEGSISTLTIQRTEQRDSAMYRCASSWTSGGNEQFFGPGTRLTVL.

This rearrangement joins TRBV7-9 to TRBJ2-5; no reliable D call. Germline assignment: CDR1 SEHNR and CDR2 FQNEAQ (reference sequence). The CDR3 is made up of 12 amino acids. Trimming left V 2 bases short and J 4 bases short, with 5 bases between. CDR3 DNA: TGTGCCAGCAGCTTACGGGTAGAGACCCAGTACTTC. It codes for CASSLRVETQYF. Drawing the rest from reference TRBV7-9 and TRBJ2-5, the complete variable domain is DTGVSQNPRHKITKRGQNVTFRCDPISEHNRLYWYRQTLGQGPEFLTYFQNEAQLEKSRLLSDRFSAERPKGSFSTLEIQRTEQGDSAMYLCASSLRVETQYFGPGTRLLVL.

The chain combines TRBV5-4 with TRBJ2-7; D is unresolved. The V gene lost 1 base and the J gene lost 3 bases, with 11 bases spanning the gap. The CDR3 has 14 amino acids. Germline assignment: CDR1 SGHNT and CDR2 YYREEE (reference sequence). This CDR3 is CASSLNQAVYEQYF. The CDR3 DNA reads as TGTGCCAGCAGCTTGAACCAGGCCGTCTACGAGCAGTACTTC. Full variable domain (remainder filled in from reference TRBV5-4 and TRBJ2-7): ETGVTQSPTHLIKTRGQQVTLRCSSQSGHNTVSWYQQALGQGPQFIFQYYREEENGRGNFPPRFSGLQFPNYSSELNVNALELDDSALYLCASSLNQAVYEQYFGPGTRLTVT.

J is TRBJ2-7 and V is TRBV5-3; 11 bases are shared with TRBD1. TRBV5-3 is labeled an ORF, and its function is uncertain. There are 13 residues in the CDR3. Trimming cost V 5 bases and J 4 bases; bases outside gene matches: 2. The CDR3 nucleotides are TGTGCCAGAAGTTGGGACAGGGGGTACGAGCAGTACTTC. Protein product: CARSWDRGYEQYF.

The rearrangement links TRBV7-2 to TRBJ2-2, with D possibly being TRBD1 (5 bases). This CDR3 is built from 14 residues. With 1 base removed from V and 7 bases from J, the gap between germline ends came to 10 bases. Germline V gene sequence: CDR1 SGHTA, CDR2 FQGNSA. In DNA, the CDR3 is TGTGCCAGCAGCTTAGTTCAGGGCATCGGGGAGCTGTTTTTT. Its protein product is CASSLVQGIGELFF.

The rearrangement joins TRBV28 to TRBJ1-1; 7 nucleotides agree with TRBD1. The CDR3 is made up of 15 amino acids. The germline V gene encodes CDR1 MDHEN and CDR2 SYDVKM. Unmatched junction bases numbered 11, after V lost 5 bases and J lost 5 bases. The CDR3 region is CASSPQRQGGTEAFF. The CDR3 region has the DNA TGTGCCAGCAGTCCCCAGAGACAGGGAGGTACTGAAGCTTTCTTT.

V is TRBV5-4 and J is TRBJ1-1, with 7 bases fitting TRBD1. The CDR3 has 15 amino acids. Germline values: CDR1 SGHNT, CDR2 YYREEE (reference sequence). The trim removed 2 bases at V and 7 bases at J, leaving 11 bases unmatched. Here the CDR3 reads CASSFRTTGFSEAFF. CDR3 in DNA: TGTGCCAGCAGCTTTCGAACGACAGGGTTCAGTGAAGCTTTCTTT.

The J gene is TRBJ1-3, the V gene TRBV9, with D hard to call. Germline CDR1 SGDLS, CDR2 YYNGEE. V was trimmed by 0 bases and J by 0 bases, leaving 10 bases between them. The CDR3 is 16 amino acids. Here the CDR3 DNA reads TGTGCCAGCAGCGTAGACGCCTCCCGCTCTGGAAACACCATATATTTT. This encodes CASSVDASRSGNTIYF.

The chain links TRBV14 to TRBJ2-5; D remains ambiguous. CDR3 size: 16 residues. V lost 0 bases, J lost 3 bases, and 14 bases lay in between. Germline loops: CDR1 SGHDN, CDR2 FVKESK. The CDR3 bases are TGTGCCAGCAGCCAAGATCCGGCCCTTAACGAAGAGACCCAGTACTTC. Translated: CASSQDPALNEETQYF.

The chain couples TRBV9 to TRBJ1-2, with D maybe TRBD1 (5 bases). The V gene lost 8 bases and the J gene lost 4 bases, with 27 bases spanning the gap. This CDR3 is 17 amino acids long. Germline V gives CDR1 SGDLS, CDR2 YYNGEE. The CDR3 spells CASTPLPSGGRAYGYTF. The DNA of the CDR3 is TGTGCCAGTACACCACTTCCATCTGGGGGAAGAGCCTATGGCTACACCTTC.

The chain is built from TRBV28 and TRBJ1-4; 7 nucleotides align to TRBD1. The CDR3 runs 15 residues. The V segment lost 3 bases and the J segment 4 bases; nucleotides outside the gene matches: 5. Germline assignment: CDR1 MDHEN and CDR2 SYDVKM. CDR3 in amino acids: CASSLGTVFNEKLFF. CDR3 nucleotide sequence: TGTGCCAGCAGTTTGGGGACAGTATTTAATGAAAAACTGTTTTTT.

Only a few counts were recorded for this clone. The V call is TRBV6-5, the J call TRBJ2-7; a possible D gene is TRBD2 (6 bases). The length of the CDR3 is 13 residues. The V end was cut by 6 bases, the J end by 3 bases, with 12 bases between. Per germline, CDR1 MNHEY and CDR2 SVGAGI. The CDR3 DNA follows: TGTGCCAGCAGCTCGACTAGAGACTACGAGCAGTACTTC. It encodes CASSSTRDYEQYF.

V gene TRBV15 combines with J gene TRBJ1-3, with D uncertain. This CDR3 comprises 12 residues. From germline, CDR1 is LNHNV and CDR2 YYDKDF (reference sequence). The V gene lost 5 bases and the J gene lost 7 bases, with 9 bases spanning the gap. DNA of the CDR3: TGTGCCACCAGCCGAATTGGGAACACCATATATTTT. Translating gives CATSRIGNTIYF.

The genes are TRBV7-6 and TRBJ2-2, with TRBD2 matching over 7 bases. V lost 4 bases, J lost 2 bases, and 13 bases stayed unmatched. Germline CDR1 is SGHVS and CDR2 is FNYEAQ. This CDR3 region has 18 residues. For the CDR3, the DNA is TGTGCCAGCAGCTCGCTCCCTGTTGCGGGAGACAACACCGGGGAGCTGTTTTTT. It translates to CASSSLPVAGDNTGELFF.

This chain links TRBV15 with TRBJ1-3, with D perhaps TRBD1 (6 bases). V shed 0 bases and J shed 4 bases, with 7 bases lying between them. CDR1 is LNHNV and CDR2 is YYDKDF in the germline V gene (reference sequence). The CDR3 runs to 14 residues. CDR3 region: CATSRETGGNTIYF. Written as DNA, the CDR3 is TGTGCCACCAGCAGAGAGACAGGAGGAAACACCATATATTTT. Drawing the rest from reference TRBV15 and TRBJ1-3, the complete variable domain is DAMVIQNPRYQVTQFGKPVTLSCSQTLNHNVMYWYQQKSSQAPKLLFHYYDKDFNNEADTPDNFQSRRPNTSFCFLDIRSPGLGDTAMYLCATSRETGGNTIYFGEGSWLTVV.

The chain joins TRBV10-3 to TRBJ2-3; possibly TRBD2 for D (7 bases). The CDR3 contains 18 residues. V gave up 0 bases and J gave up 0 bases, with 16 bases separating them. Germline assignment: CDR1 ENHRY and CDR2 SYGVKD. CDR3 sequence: CAISESGLQGGSTDTQYF. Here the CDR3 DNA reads TGTGCCATCAGTGAGTCGGGACTACAGGGAGGCAGCACAGATACGCAGTATTTT.

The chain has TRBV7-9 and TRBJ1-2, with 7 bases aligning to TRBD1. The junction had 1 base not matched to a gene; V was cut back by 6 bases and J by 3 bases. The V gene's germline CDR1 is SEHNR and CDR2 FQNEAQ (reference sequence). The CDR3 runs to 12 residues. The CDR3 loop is CASRRGHYGYTF. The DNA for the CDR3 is TGTGCCAGCAGGAGGGGGCACTATGGCTACACCTTC.

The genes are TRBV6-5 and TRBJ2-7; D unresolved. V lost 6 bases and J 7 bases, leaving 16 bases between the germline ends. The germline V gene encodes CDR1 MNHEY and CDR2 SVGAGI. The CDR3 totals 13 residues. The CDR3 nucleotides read TGTGCCAGCAGCACCTCCTGGGATAATGAGCAGTACTTC. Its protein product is CASSTSWDNEQYF.

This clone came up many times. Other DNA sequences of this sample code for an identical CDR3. The CDR3 loop reads CASSLQGRGANEQYF. The CDR3 DNA is TGCGCCAGCAGCTTACAGGGTAGGGGGGCCAACGAGCAGTACTTC. V and J are TRBV5-1 and TRBJ2-7; D tentatively reads TRBD1 or TRBD2 (6 bases each). Trimming removed 2 bases at V and 5 bases at J, with 17 bases between. CDR1 is SGHRS, CDR2 YFSETQ, per germline. CDR3 length: 15 amino acids. Complete variable domain (other parts from reference TRBV5-1 and TRBJ2-7): KAGVTQTPRYLIKTRGQQVTLSCSPISGHRSVSWYQQTPGQGLQFLFEYFSETQRNKGNFPGRFSGRQFSNSRSEMNVSTLELGDSALYLCASSLQGRGANEQYFGPGTRLTVT.

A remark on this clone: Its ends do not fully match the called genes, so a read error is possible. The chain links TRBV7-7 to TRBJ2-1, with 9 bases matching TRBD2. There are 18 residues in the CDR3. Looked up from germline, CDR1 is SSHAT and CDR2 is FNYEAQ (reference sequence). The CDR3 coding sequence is TGTGCTAGCAGCTCCAGAGGACATGGTGCAGCGGGAGGCGGTGAGCAGTTCTTC. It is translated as CASSSRGHGAAGGGEQFF.

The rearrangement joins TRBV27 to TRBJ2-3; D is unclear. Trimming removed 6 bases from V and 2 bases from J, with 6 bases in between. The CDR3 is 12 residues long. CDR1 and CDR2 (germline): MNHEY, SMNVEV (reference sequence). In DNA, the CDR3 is TGTGCCAGCAGCACCTACACAGATACGCAGTATTTT. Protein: CASSTYTDTQYF.

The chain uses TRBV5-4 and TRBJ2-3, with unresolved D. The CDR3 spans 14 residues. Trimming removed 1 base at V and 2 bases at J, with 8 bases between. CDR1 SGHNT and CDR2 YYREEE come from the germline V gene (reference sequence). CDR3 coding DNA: TGTGCCAGCAGCTTGCACTACAACACAGATACGCAGTATTTT. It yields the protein CASSLHYNTDTQYF.

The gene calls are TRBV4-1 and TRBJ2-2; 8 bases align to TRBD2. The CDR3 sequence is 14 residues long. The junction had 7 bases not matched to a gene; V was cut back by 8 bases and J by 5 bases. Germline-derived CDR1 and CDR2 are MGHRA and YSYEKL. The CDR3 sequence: CASGAGDDTGELFF. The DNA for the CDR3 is TGCGCCAGCGGAGCGGGAGACGATACCGGGGAGCTGTTTTTT.

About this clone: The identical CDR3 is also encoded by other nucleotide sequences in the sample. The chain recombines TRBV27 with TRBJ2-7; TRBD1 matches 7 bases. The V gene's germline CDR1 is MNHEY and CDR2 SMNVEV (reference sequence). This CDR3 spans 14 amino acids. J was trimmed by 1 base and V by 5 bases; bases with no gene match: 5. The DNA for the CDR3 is TGTGCCAGCAGTCCCGGGACAGCATCCTACGAGCAGTACTTC. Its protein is CASSPGTASYEQYF.